This T cell receptor beta chain was retrieved from a study of shared clonotypes between healthy human individuals. Whole-study context: Each donor contributed plates that comprised three CD4 naive, three CD4 memory, two CD8 naive and one CD8 memory.

The naive CD8 fraction comprised CD45RO-negative cells positively selected for CCR7 and excluded terminally differentiated effector memory CD45RA+ cells. DNA at around 190 ng, roughly 30,000 T cell genomes, went into sorted-subset replicate PCRs. How the authors handled the data: In the immunoSEQ data, sequences were junction-only and lacked quality scores, so filtering differed. Profiling relied on immunoSEQ multiplex PCR, and the TCRdb table lists in-frame clones only, not all of them. Clone size and the V and J calls come from that table; the DNA yielded D and trimming. The sample contains approximately 2,200,000 clones, approximately 94% of which appear only once. The V gene's germline CDR1 is GTSNPN and CDR2 SVGIG (reference sequence). There are 13 residues in the CDR3. The germline V and J ends were trimmed by 2 bases and 5 bases, with 13 bases remaining between them.

This sequence originates from a man between 18 and 35 years old in good health. Some clones in this sample may be carry-over from other donors' samples. Sequencing used naive CD8+ T cells from PBMCs. The J gene is TRBJ2-7, the V gene TRBV30; no clear D. The CDR3 sequence: CAWSSAYLHEQYF. In DNA, the CDR3 is TGTGCCTGGAGTTCCGCATACCTCCACGAGCAGTACTTC.